Sequencing of this T cell receptor (beta chain) was carried out in a study of blood T cells in healthy people across ages. This clonotype turned up a few times. What it binds is unknown. Trimming removed 4 bases from V and 8 bases from J, with 12 bases in between. CDR1 and CDR2 from the germline V gene are SGHTA and FQGTGA. This CDR3 has 13 amino acids. Next came a second PCR, run for about 7 to 12 cycles, which used a sample-barcoded 5' primer along with a J-beta primer mix. A 12-random-nucleotide template-switch adaptor tagged each cDNA molecule. TCRdb re-called the 5' RACE reads through MiXCR, storing one row per CDR3 protein. This sample carries 780,000 or so distinct CDR3 sequences, roughly three fifths of them seen once, and the ten largest clones take around 24%. Study-wide results and caveats: When one million T cells were used, diversity estimates were thought to be underestimates.

The sample taken for sequencing was blood. This rearrangement joins TRBV7-3 to TRBJ2-1, with D perhaps TRBD2 (6 bases). This receptor was obtained from a man aged 40-50 years in good health. This chain's CDR3 is CASSSNGGDEQFF. CDR3 nucleotides: TGTGCCAGCAGCTCCAATGGCGGGGATGAGCAGTTCTTC.